Each of the 30 T cell receptor beta chains below was sequenced from the same sample in a study of blood T cell repertoires in COVID-19. This table comes from immunoSEQ multiplex PCR, and its TCRdb copy is limited to in-frame clones, with some not included. The sample lists roughly 170,000 clones, around 90% occurring once. Input material: peripheral blood. These receptors were taken from a man between 60 and 75 years old with acute or convalescent COVID-19.

The chain combines TRBV12-2 with TRBJ1-5; TRBD1, the table's D call, lacks a check against the DNA. TRBV12-2 is tagged as a pseudogene. The CDR3 has 14 residues. This chain's CDR3 is CASRLGTGVQPQHF. As DNA, the CDR3 is TGTGCAAGTCGCTTAGGGACAGGGGTTCAGCCCCAGCATTTT.

V is TRBV10-3 and J is TRBJ2-3; 10 positions agree with TRBD2. The CDR3 has 14 residues. V dropped 4 bases and J dropped 6; count of bases not matched to a gene: 4. CDR1 is ENHRY and CDR2 is SYGVKD in the germline V gene. The DNA for the CDR3 is TGTGCCATCAGTGGAGCGGGGGGGCCGGATACGCAGTATTTT. This gives the protein CAISGAGGPDTQYF.

The chain is built from TRBV19 and TRBJ1-2; 9 nucleotides agree with TRBD1. The CDR3 consists of 13 residues. Germline V gives CDR1 LNHDA, CDR2 SQIVND (reference sequence). The J segment lost 8 bases and the V segment lost 4 bases, leaving 5 bases of the junction unmatched. DNA of the CDR3: TGTGCCAGTAGTACCGACAGGGGGGGCGGCTACACCTTC. It specifies CASSTDRGGGYTF.

This clone was seen a handful of times. V usage is TRBV27 and J usage is TRBJ1-5; no clear D. The CDR3 runs 14 residues. Trimming took off 8 bases at V and 1 base at J, with 12 bases between the two ends. From germline, CDR1 is MNHEY and CDR2 SMNVEV (reference sequence). The CDR3 nucleotides read TGTGCCAGCCGACTTGGTCTAAGCAATCAGCCCCAGCATTTT. Amino acid sequence: CASRLGLSNQPQHF.

The V call is TRBV18, the J call TRBJ2-7, with D possibly matching TRBD2 (5 bases). Trimming shortened V by 6 bases and J by 0 bases, and 12 bases separated the two germline ends. The CDR3 sequence is 14 residues long. Germline V lookup: CDR1 KGHSH, CDR2 LQKENI. The CDR3 DNA reads TGTGCCAGCTCCCCGGAGGCGAGCTCCTACGAGCAGTACTTC. Translating it yields CASSPEASSYEQYF.

This clone was seen just once. CDR3 bases: TGTGCCACCAGCCCCAAGGCGTCGGGTACCCAAGAGACCCAGTACTTC. Translation: CATSPKASGTQETQYF. The gene calls are TRBV15 and TRBJ2-5, with D uncertain. V was shortened by 5 bases and J by 1 base, with 17 bases between the two germline ends. The CDR3 length is 16 residues. Germline V CDR1 and CDR2: LNHNV, YYDKDF (reference sequence).

The chain recombines TRBV11-3 with TRBJ1-1; weak D call: TRBD1 (6 bases). Germline V gene sequence: CDR1 SGHNT, CDR2 YENEEA. There are 14 residues in the CDR3. Trimming took off 1 base at V and 7 bases at J, with 13 bases between the two ends. The CDR3: CASSLAAGGLEAFF. In nucleotides, the CDR3 is TGTGCCAGCAGCTTAGCGGCGGGGGGCCTTGAAGCTTTCTTT.

V usage is TRBV7-2 and J usage is TRBJ2-7, with 10 positions matching TRBD1. V lost 5 bases, J lost 2 bases, and 6 bases stayed unmatched. Germline values: CDR1 SGHTA, CDR2 FQGNSA. This CDR3 is 15 amino acids long. CDR3 residues: CASSPRTGGTYEQYF. CDR3 DNA sequence: TGTGCCAGCAGCCCTCGGACAGGGGGAACCTACGAGCAGTACTTC.

The CDR3, as DNA: TGCGCCAGCGCACCGGGCACCGGGGAGCTGTTTTTT. Its translation is CASAPGTGELFF. This rearrangement joins TRBV5-1 to TRBJ2-2, with no clear D. This CDR3 region has 12 residues. The germline V gene has CDR1 SGHRS and CDR2 YFSETQ. V dropped 7 bases and J dropped 4 bases, with 8 bases sitting between them.

The genes are TRBV19 and TRBJ1-4, with D uncertain. The CDR3 runs 18 residues. V gave up 3 bases and J gave up 0 bases, with 17 bases separating them. CDR1 is LNHDA and CDR2 is SQIVND in the germline V gene (reference sequence). The CDR3 here is CASSMIYFGQATNEKLFF. CDR3 sequence (DNA): TGTGCCAGTAGTATGATTTATTTTGGGCAGGCAACTAATGAAAAACTGTTTTTT.

The rearrangement joins TRBV9 to TRBJ2-1, with 12 positions matching TRBD2. This CDR3 contains 17 residues. Germline V lookup: CDR1 SGDLS, CDR2 YYNGEE. With 0 bases clipped from V and 8 bases from J, the junction kept 9 bases outside the gene matches. The CDR3 reads CASSVEPSGRARDEQFF. In DNA form, the CDR3 reads TGTGCCAGCAGCGTAGAACCTAGCGGGAGGGCTAGAGATGAGCAGTTCTTC.

V is TRBV5-4 and J is TRBJ1-2; 9 positions match TRBD1. V was pared by 4 bases and J by 6 bases, with 7 bases of the junction left unmatched. The CDR3 is 14 residues long. Germline assignment: CDR1 SGHNT and CDR2 YYREEE (reference sequence). CDR3 nucleotide sequence: TGTGCCAGCAGCCTTCTGACAGGGGGAAATGGCTACACCTTC. This codes for CASSLLTGGNGYTF.

The rearrangement links TRBV7-2 to TRBJ1-2; a weak D match, TRBD1 (5 bases). This CDR3 is 13 amino acids long. Trimming left V 3 bases short and J 4 bases short, with 9 bases between. The germline CDR1 and CDR2 sequences are SGHTA and FQGNSA. CDR3 DNA sequence: TGTGCCAGCAGCTTTGGGGCCTCCTATGGCTACACCTTC. Amino acid sequence: CASSFGASYGYTF.

V and J are TRBV11-1 and TRBJ2-3; D gene uncertain. The germline V gene has CDR1 SGHAT and CDR2 FQDESV (reference sequence). V was cut by 4 bases and J by 0 bases, with 14 bases left in between. CDR3 size: 16 residues. DNA for the CDR3: TGTGCCAGCAGCTCCCGACTCATGCCTAGCACAGATACGCAGTATTTT. It yields the protein CASSSRLMPSTDTQYF.

This clone was recorded once. This chain connects TRBV2 to TRBJ2-1, with D tentatively TRBD2 (6 bases). This CDR3 spans 13 amino acids. The V gene's germline CDR1 is SNHLY and CDR2 FYNNEI. Trimming shortened V by 6 bases and J by 5 bases, and 11 bases separated the two germline ends. CDR3 DNA: TGTGCCAGCAGCTGGAGGGCAGACAATGAGCAGTTCTTC. It yields the protein CASSWRADNEQFF.

In its sample, this clone was seen once. The gene calls are TRBV10-3 and TRBJ1-1; 9 bases agree with TRBD1. V lost 5 bases to trimming and J lost 0 bases; unmatched junction nucleotides: 4. The CDR3 runs to 15 residues. Germline-derived CDR1 and CDR2 are ENHRY and SYGVKD. CDR3 region: CAISSGTGLNTEAFF. CDR3 DNA: TGTGCCATCAGTTCCGGGACAGGGCTGAACACTGAAGCTTTCTTT.

This clone occurred a few times. V usage is TRBV19 and J usage is TRBJ2-2; TRBD2 aligns across 8 bases. CDR1 LNHDA and CDR2 SQIVND come from the germline V gene (reference sequence). The CDR3 sequence is 17 residues long. The V and J ends lost 7 bases and 7 bases, in that order; junction bases with no gene match: 17. CDR3 region: CASIGRAGRARVGELFF. DNA for the CDR3: TGTGCCAGTATCGGCCGTGCCGGGAGGGCCAGGGTCGGGGAGCTGTTTTTT.

V is TRBV2 and J is TRBJ2-7; weak D call: TRBD2 (6 bases). CDR1 SNHLY and CDR2 FYNNEI come from the germline V gene. The CDR3 totals 15 residues. V was trimmed by 6 bases and J by 8 bases, leaving 23 bases between them. The CDR3 nucleotides are TGTGCCAGCAGCGGTAGTCTCGGCGGGGACCTCCAGCAGTACTTC. Amino acid sequence: CASSGSLGGDLQQYF.

This chain joins TRBV6-5 and TRBJ2-7; the match to TRBD2 covers 7 bases. Looked up from germline, CDR1 is MNHEY and CDR2 is SVGAGI. Losses at the gene ends were 6 bases for V and 6 bases for J; bases not matched to a gene: 5. CDR3 size: 12 residues. The CDR3 protein is CASSQAGSEQYF. The CDR3 DNA reads TGTGCCAGCAGCCAAGCGGGGTCCGAGCAGTACTTC.

The rearrangement joins TRBV6-2 or TRBV6-3 to TRBJ1-2; 7 bases map to TRBD1. The CDR3 has 16 residues. Trimming removed 5 bases from V and 0 bases from J; junction bases left unmatched: 9. Germline CDR1 reads MNHEY; CDR2 reads SVGEGT. CDR3 sequence reads: CASSRSRQGANYGYTF. The CDR3 coding sequence is TGTGCCAGCAGTAGAAGCCGACAGGGTGCTAACTATGGCTACACCTTC.

Here the CDR3 reads CASSLGIQGNSPLHF. Written as DNA, the CDR3 is TGCGCCAGCAGCTTGGGGATTCAGGGTAACTCACCCCTCCACTTT. The chain uses TRBV5-1 and TRBJ1-6; maybe TRBD1 (5 bases). CDR1 and CDR2 from the germline V gene are SGHRS and YFSETQ. There are 15 residues in the CDR3. Trimming stripped 0 bases from V and 10 bases from J, with 14 bases between.

This clone was observed once. The chain uses TRBV7-9 and TRBJ1-1; 9 positions match TRBD1. V was pared by 5 bases and J by 13 bases, with 17 bases of the junction left unmatched. Germline loops: CDR1 SEHNR, CDR2 FQNEAQ (reference sequence). The CDR3 spans 15 residues. CDR3 protein: CASSQGGDREGGGFF. The DNA of the CDR3 is TGTGCCAGCAGCCAAGGGGGGGACAGGGAAGGAGGAGGTTTCTTT.

The V call is TRBV19, the J call TRBJ2-1, with TRBD1 matching over 7 bases. Losses at the gene ends were 5 bases for V and 0 bases for J; bases not matched to a gene: 10. The CDR3 loop spans 17 amino acids. Germline assignment: CDR1 LNHDA and CDR2 SQIVND (reference sequence). CDR3 region: CASSLTPGGSSYNEQFF. Here the CDR3 DNA reads TGTGCCAGTAGTCTTACCCCAGGGGGAAGCTCCTACAATGAGCAGTTCTTC.

This chain links TRBV5-1 with TRBJ1-1, with 9 bases aligning to TRBD1. Germline CDR1 and CDR2: SGHRS and YFSETQ. V lost 1 base and J lost 9; bases outside the gene matches: 1. The CDR3 spans 12 residues. CDR3 loop: CASSLTGGQAFF. The DNA for the CDR3 is TGCGCCAGCAGCTTGACAGGGGGCCAAGCTTTCTTT.

The sample holds a few counts of this clone. The chain links TRBV19 to TRBJ1-5; 7 nucleotides match TRBD1. Looked up from germline, CDR1 is LNHDA and CDR2 is SQIVND (reference sequence). V dropped 7 bases and J dropped 3; count of bases not matched to a gene: 12. The CDR3 spans 16 residues. CDR3 residues: CASKGDRAAPNQPQHF. The DNA for the CDR3 is TGTGCCAGTAAGGGAGACAGGGCTGCCCCCAATCAGCCCCAGCATTTT.

J is TRBJ2-3 and V is TRBV3-1 (or the pseudogene TRBV3-2); 7 nucleotides align to TRBD1. The germline V gene has CDR1 LGHDT and CDR2 YNNKEL (reference sequence). The CDR3 runs to 16 residues. V trimming: 5 bases; J trimming: 0 bases; junction bases outside the gene matches: 8. The CDR3 nucleotides read TGTGCCAGCAGCTCCCGGGACAGCTTTAGCACAGATACGCAGTATTTT. This sequence encodes CASSSRDSFSTDTQYF.

The V call is TRBV6-5, the J call TRBJ1-5; D may be TRBD1 (6 bases). Germline CDR1 reads MNHEY; CDR2 reads SVGAGI. The CDR3 sequence is 14 residues long. V lost 6 bases to trimming and J lost 5 bases, with 14 bases between them. The CDR3 DNA follows: TGTGCCAGCAGCCTCCGGGGGGGCGATCAGCCCCAGCATTTT. Translating gives CASSLRGGDQPQHF.

DNA for the CDR3: TGTGCCAGCAGCTTGGCCGAGGGACTAGATGGCTACACCTTC. It encodes CASSLAEGLDGYTF. This chain connects TRBV5-4 to TRBJ1-2, with a possible D match to TRBD1 (5 bases). Germline-derived CDR1 and CDR2 are SGHNT and YYREEE (reference sequence). Trimming shortened V by 0 bases and J by 6 bases, and 12 bases separated the two germline ends. There are 14 residues in the CDR3.

V is TRBV6-6 and J is TRBJ2-5; D is uncertain. Germline values: CDR1 MNHNY, CDR2 SVGAGI (reference sequence). V lost 0 bases and J lost 2, with 4 bases in between. The CDR3 is made up of 13 amino acids. CDR3 sequence (DNA): TGTGCCAGCAGTTACTCCCAGCAAGAGACCCAGTACTTC. Residues: CASSYSQQETQYF.

The V gene is TRBV13, the J gene TRBJ2-2; TRBD1 is a possible D gene (6 bases). There are 15 residues in the CDR3. CDR1 is PRHDT, CDR2 FYEKMQ, per germline (reference sequence). The ends were cut back, 4 bases at V and 1 base at J, with 10 bases in the middle. The CDR3: CASSSTDRNTGELFF. The CDR3 DNA is TGTGCCAGCAGCTCCACGGACAGGAACACCGGGGAGCTGTTTTTT.